The T cell receptor beta chain described here comes from a study of blood T cell repertoires in COVID-19. As for the study in general: From the United States, Italy and Spain came samples of acute and convalescent COVID-19.

Authors' processing steps: Researchers report that nucleated cell counts were estimated from reference gene primer amplification. Method: immunoSEQ multiplex PCR; TCRdb's copy keeps in-frame clones and lacks some. That table supplies the V and J calls and clone size; D and trimming were determined from the DNA. The sample shows some 150,000 clones, about 80% of them seen only once. Looked up from germline, CDR1 is SGHVS and CDR2 is FQNEAQ. The junction had 10 bases not matched to a gene; V was cut back by 5 bases and J by 3 bases. CDR3 length equals 15 residues. The rearrangement links TRBV7-8 to TRBJ2-7, with 7 bases aligning to TRBD2. This clonotype was obtained from a human donor with acute or convalescent COVID-19. The donor label of this sample is uncertain. Input material: peripheral blood. Here the CDR3 DNA reads TGTGCCAGCAGCCCTTTGGGGGGGATGAGCTACGAGCAGTACTTC. It specifies CASSPLGGMSYEQYF.